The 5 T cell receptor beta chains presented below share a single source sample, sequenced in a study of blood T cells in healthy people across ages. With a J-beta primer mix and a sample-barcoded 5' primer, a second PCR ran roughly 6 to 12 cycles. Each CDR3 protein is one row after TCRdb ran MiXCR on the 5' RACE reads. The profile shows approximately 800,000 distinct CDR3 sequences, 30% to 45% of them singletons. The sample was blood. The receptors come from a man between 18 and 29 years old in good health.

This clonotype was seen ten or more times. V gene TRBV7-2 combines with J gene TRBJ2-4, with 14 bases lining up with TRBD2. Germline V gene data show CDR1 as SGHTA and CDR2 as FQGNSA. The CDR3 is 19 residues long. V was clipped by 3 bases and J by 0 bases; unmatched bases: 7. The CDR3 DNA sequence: TGTGCCAGCAGCTTGGCTCGACTAGCGGGGGGGCTAGCCAAAAACATTCAGTACTTC. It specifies CASSLARLAGGLAKNIQYF. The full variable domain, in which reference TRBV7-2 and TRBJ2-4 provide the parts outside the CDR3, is GAGVSQSPSNKVTEKGKDVELRCDPISGHTALYWYRQSLGQGLEFLIYFQGNSAPDKSGLPSDRFSAERTGGSVSTLTIQRTQQEDSAVYLCASSLARLAGGLAKNIQYFGAGTRLSVL.

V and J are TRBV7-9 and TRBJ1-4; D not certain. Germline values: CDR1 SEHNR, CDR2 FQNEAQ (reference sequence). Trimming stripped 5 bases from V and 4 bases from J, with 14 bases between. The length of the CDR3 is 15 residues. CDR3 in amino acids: CASSPVGLDNEKLFF. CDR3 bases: TGTGCCAGCAGCCCCGTTGGCCTAGATAATGAAAAACTGTTTTTT.

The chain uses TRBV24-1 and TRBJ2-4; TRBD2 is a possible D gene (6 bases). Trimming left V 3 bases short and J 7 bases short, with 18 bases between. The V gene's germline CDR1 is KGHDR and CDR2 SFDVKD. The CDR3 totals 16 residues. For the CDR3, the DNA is TGTGCCACCAGTGATGCGGACGGAACCGGGGGTAACATTCAGTACTTC. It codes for CATSDADGTGGNIQYF.

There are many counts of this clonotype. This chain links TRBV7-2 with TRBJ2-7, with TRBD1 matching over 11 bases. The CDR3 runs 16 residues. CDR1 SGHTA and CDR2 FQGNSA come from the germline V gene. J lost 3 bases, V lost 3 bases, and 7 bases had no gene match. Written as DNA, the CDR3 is TGTGCCAGCAGCTTTCTCAAGGACAGGGGGCTCTACGAGCAGTACTTC. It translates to CASSFLKDRGLYEQYF.

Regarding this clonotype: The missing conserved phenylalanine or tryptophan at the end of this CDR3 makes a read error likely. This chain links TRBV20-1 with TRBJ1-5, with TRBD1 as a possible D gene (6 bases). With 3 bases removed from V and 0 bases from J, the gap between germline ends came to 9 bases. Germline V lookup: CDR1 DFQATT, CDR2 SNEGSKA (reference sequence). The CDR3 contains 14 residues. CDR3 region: CSAREGGSNQPQHV. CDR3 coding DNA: TGCAGTGCTAGGGAAGGGGGTAGCAATCAGCCCCAGCATGTT.